This T cell receptor beta chain was obtained from a study of T cell responses to AZD1222 COVID-19 vaccine. Study findings and constraints: The donor cohort was predominantly white British with a female majority, and clonal diversity may have been underestimated. Seropositive at baseline were only a handful of AZD1222 recipients.

To note about this clone: The antigen is undetermined.

TCRdb keeps only in-frame clones here, not all; method: immunoSEQ multiplex PCR. The sample has 120,000 or so clones, roughly 88% seen once. The V gene end was trimmed by 3 bases and the J gene end by 4 bases; junction bases not matched to a gene: 0. The CDR3 covers 14 residues. CDR1 and CDR2 (germline): MNHEY, SVGAGI. The TCR originated in an adult who received the AZD1222 COVID-19 vaccine. This chain connects TRBV6-5 to TRBJ2-2, with 9 bases lining up with TRBD2. The sequencing here drew on peripheral blood, taken 28 days after the second AZD1222 dose. The CDR3 nucleotides are TGTGCCAGCAGTTATAGCGGGGGCACCGGGGAGCTGTTTTTT. Translated, it gives CASSYSGGTGELFF.